Listed here are 32 T cell receptor beta chains from one sample, sequenced in a study of blood T cell repertoires in COVID-19. The table came from immunoSEQ multiplex PCR; TCRdb's copy has only in-frame clones and leaves some out. This repertoire shows about 290,000 clones, around four fifths found once; its top ten account for 4.1%. The sequencing sample was made of peripheral blood. These receptors all stem from a woman between 45 and 65 years old with active or convalescent COVID-19.

The V call is TRBV6-5, the J call TRBJ2-1; TRBD2 matches at 8 bases. Trimming took 6 bases from V and 2 from J; bases not matched to a gene: 6. There are 15 residues in the CDR3. Germline CDR1 reads MNHEY; CDR2 reads SVGAGI. The DNA for the CDR3 is TGTGCCAGCAGCCGGGGACTAGAGGCCTACAATGAGCAGTTCTTC. Amino acid sequence: CASSRGLEAYNEQFF.

The count of this clone is one. The chain uses TRBV5-1 and TRBJ2-7, with 7 bases aligning to TRBD1. In germline, CDR1 is SGHRS, CDR2 YFSETQ. Trimming at V came to 0 bases and at J to 3 bases, leaving 3 bases not matched to a gene. The CDR3 spans 14 residues. This chain's CDR3 is CASSLVQGDYEQYF. The DNA for the CDR3 is TGCGCCAGCAGCTTGGTCCAGGGGGACTACGAGCAGTACTTC. The whole variable domain, remainder taken from reference TRBV5-1 and TRBJ2-7, is KAGVTQTPRYLIKTRGQQVTLSCSPISGHRSVSWYQQTPGQGLQFLFEYFSETQRNKGNFPGRFSGRQFSNSRSEMNVSTLELGDSALYLCASSLVQGDYEQYFGPGTRLTVT.

The V and J genes are TRBV6-4 and TRBJ2-1, with 10 bases identical to TRBD2. Germline loops: CDR1 MRHNA, CDR2 SNTAGT. There are 16 residues in the CDR3. V shed 5 bases and J 5 bases; nucleotides not matched to a gene: 9. CDR3 sequence: CASSINGLAANNEQFF. The CDR3 coding sequence is TGTGCCAGCAGTATCAACGGACTAGCGGCCAACAATGAGCAGTTCTTC.

The gene calls are TRBV6-1 and TRBJ2-1; D possibly corresponds to TRBD1 (5 bases). Trimming pared 2 bases from V and 8 bases from J, leaving 7 bases between. The length of the CDR3 is 12 residues. CDR1 is MNHNS, CDR2 SASEGT, per germline. Here the CDR3 reads CASSEQGYEQFF. The CDR3 DNA follows: TGTGCCAGCAGTGAACAGGGTTATGAGCAGTTCTTC.

V usage is TRBV7-9 and J usage is TRBJ1-1, with D possibly being TRBD1 (5 bases). The V and J ends lost 6 bases and 4 bases respectively, with 15 bases between them. Germline-derived CDR1 and CDR2 are SEHNR and FQNEAQ (reference sequence). This CDR3 spans 14 amino acids. The CDR3 DNA follows: TGTGCCAGCAGTCTGTCTGGGGCGACCACTGAAGCTTTCTTT. It is translated as CASSLSGATTEAFF.

In DNA, the CDR3 is TGCGCCAGCAGCTTGGAGACCCTAGCGGGGGAGACCCAGTACTTC. Its protein product is CASSLETLAGETQYF. This chain joins TRBV5-1 and TRBJ2-5; TRBD2 aligns across 9 bases. CDR1 is SGHRS and CDR2 is YFSETQ in the germline V gene. V gave up 0 bases and J gave up 5 bases; unmatched junction bases: 5. CDR3 length equals 15 residues. The variable domain in full, completed from reference TRBV5-1 and TRBJ2-5, reads KAGVTQTPRYLIKTRGQQVTLSCSPISGHRSVSWYQQTPGQGLQFLFEYFSETQRNKGNFPGRFSGRQFSNSRSEMNVSTLELGDSALYLCASSLETLAGETQYFGPGTRLLVL.

The rearrangement joins TRBV30 to TRBJ1-3; D is perhaps TRBD1 (6 bases). The germline CDR1 and CDR2 sequences are GTSNPN and SVGIG (reference sequence). The CDR3 loop spans 14 amino acids. With 4 bases removed from V and 3 bases from J, the gap between germline ends came to 13 bases. CDR3 coding DNA: TGTGCCTGGATCTTTGGGGGCAGTGGAAACACCATATATTTT. Translated: CAWIFGGSGNTIYF.

The J gene is TRBJ1-5, the V gene TRBV28; D is undetermined. The V gene's germline CDR1 is MDHEN and CDR2 SYDVKM. The CDR3 has 11 residues. Trimming pared 8 bases from V and 7 bases from J, leaving 9 bases between. The CDR3 coding sequence is TGTGCCAGCGGTCCCAGGCAGCCCCAGCATTTT. As protein: CASGPRQPQHF.

The table lists this clone with a few counts. The V call is TRBV9, the J call TRBJ2-7; TRBD1 matches at 7 bases. Looked up from germline, CDR1 is SGDLS and CDR2 is YYNGEE. The CDR3 extends over 13 amino acids. After removal of 3 bases from V and 3 bases from J, the junction contained 3 bases not matched to a gene. Written as DNA, the CDR3 is TGTGCCAGCAGCGCAGGACAGGACTACGAGCAGTACTTC. As protein: CASSAGQDYEQYF.

The J gene is TRBJ1-1, the V gene TRBV28; 7 nucleotides agree with TRBD1. The CDR3 runs to 13 residues. Germline CDR1 is MDHEN and CDR2 is SYDVKM. V was pared by 6 bases and J by 4 bases, with 5 bases of the junction left unmatched. CDR3 amino acids: CASSIRGSTEAFF. The CDR3 DNA follows: TGTGCCAGCAGCATCAGGGGGAGCACTGAAGCTTTCTTT.

This rearrangement joins TRBV7-9 to TRBJ2-7, with D unclear. This CDR3 has 12 residues. V dropped 3 bases and J dropped 3 bases, with 6 bases sitting between them. In germline, CDR1 is SEHNR, CDR2 FQNEAQ (reference sequence). The chain's CDR3 is CASSLRNYEQYF. The CDR3 nucleotides are TGTGCCAGCAGCTTGCGGAACTACGAGCAGTACTTC. Looking up the rest from reference TRBV7-9 and TRBJ2-7 gives the full variable domain: DTGVSQNPRHKITKRGQNVTFRCDPISEHNRLYWYRQTLGQGPEFLTYFQNEAQLEKSRLLSDRFSAERPKGSFSTLEIQRTEQGDSAMYLCASSLRNYEQYFGPGTRLTVT.

The J gene is TRBJ2-7, the V gene TRBV6-5; 8 positions match TRBD2. Per the germline V gene, CDR1 is MNHEY and CDR2 is SVGAGI. Germline trimming cut 11 bases from V and 6 bases from J; bases unmatched to any gene: 18. The CDR3 sequence is 15 residues long. Here the CDR3 DNA reads TGTGCCCTAAACCCCCGGGAGGGCCCTCTCGGCGAGCAGTACTTC. Translated, it gives CALNPREGPLGEQYF.

The V and J genes are TRBV11-2 and TRBJ1-3; D unresolved. CDR3 length: 14 amino acids. CDR1 and CDR2 (germline): SGHAT, FQNNGV. Deletions cut 5 bases from V and 4 bases from J, with 12 bases between. The CDR3 DNA reads as TGTGCCAGCAGCATCCAGTCTGCAGGAAACACCATATATTTT. Its translation: CASSIQSAGNTIYF. Full variable domain (rest looked up from reference TRBV11-2 and TRBJ1-3): EAGVAQSPRYKIIEKRQSVAFWCNPISGHATLYWYQQILGQGPKLLIQFQNNGVVDDSQLPKDRFSAERLKGVDSTLKIQPAKLEDSAVYLCASSIQSAGNTIYFGEGSWLTVV.

The rearrangement uses TRBV5-8 and TRBJ1-5; 7 nucleotides match TRBD1. There are 12 residues in the CDR3. V was clipped by 5 bases and J by 8 bases; unmatched bases: 4. Germline V gene lookup returns CDR1 SGHTS and CDR2 YDEGEE. CDR3 protein: CASSLQGKPQHF. The CDR3 DNA is TGTGCCAGCAGTTTACAGGGGAAGCCCCAGCATTTT. The full variable domain, rest sourced from reference TRBV5-8 and TRBJ1-5, is EAGVTQSPTHLIKTRGQQATLRCSPISGHTSVYWYQQALGLGLQFLLWYDEGEERNRGNFPPRFSGRQFPNYSSELNVNALELEDSALYLCASSLQGKPQHFGDGTRLSIL.

V gene TRBV6-5 combines with J gene TRBJ1-2, with D uncertain. The CDR3 is 14 amino acids. Germline V gene sequence: CDR1 MNHEY, CDR2 SVGAGI. The germline V and J ends were trimmed by 7 bases and 8 bases, with 20 bases remaining between them. CDR3 region: CASTRSRPFGGYTF. CDR3 DNA sequence: TGTGCCAGCACCCGGTCGAGGCCGTTTGGGGGCTACACCTTC.

The rearrangement links TRBV28 to TRBJ1-4; the D gene is possibly TRBD1 (6 bases). V shed 3 bases and J shed 7 bases, with 15 bases lying between them. The CDR3 runs to 15 residues. Germline lookup yields CDR1 MDHEN and CDR2 SYDVKM. The CDR3 protein is CASSFAGGESEKLFF. The CDR3 coding sequence is TGTGCCAGCAGTTTCGCTGGGGGCGAGAGTGAAAAACTGTTTTTT.

The J gene is TRBJ2-2, the V gene TRBV9; 9 bases align to TRBD2. The CDR3 has 15 residues. V was clipped by 3 bases and J by 3 bases; unmatched bases: 3. CDR1 is SGDLS, CDR2 YYNGEE, per germline. CDR3 sequence (DNA): TGTGCCAGCAGCGACCGCGGGAGGGACACCGGGGAGCTGTTTTTT. It specifies CASSDRGRDTGELFF.

The rearrangement links TRBV20-1 to TRBJ2-1; a weak D match, TRBD1 (5 bases). With 3 bases removed from V and 0 bases from J, the gap between germline ends came to 15 bases. Germline CDR1 and CDR2: DFQATT and SNEGSKA (reference sequence). The CDR3 runs 16 residues. CDR3 sequence: CSASRQGFSSYNEQFF. DNA of the CDR3: TGCAGTGCTAGTAGGCAGGGATTTAGCTCCTACAATGAGCAGTTCTTC.

The rearrangement joins TRBV24-1 to TRBJ1-2, with 8 bases matching TRBD1. The ends lost 4 bases at V and 5 bases at J; junction bases unmatched: 5. Looked up from germline, CDR1 is KGHDR and CDR2 is SFDVKD. This CDR3 has 14 residues. The DNA of the CDR3 is TGTGCCACCAGTGACTCCCGGACAGGGTATGGCTACACCTTC. Translating gives CATSDSRTGYGYTF.

The J gene is TRBJ2-7, the V gene TRBV2; 8 nucleotides agree with TRBD2. J gave up 4 bases and V 0 bases, and 8 bases lay outside the gene matches. From germline, CDR1 is SNHLY and CDR2 FYNNEI. This CDR3 has 16 amino acids. CDR3 region: CASSEAASGSLYEQYF. The CDR3 DNA reads as TGTGCCAGCAGTGAAGCGGCCAGCGGGAGTTTGTACGAGCAGTACTTC.

The chain uses TRBV5-1 and TRBJ2-2, with 11 bases fitting TRBD1. Germline lookup yields CDR1 SGHRS and CDR2 YFSETQ. The CDR3 runs 17 residues. V dropped 5 bases and J dropped 5; count of bases not matched to a gene: 11. CDR3 sequence reads: CASRPGQGAGGTGELFF. As DNA, the CDR3 is TGCGCCAGCAGACCCGGACAGGGGGCAGGGGGAACCGGGGAGCTGTTTTTT.

This chain joins TRBV28 and TRBJ1-6; D is ambiguous. Trimming shortened V by 7 bases and J by 4 bases, and 11 bases separated the two germline ends. Germline CDR1 is MDHEN and CDR2 is SYDVKM. The CDR3 totals 14 residues. CDR3: CASTGLEYNSPLHF. The CDR3 DNA reads as TGTGCCAGCACAGGACTGGAGTATAATTCACCCCTCCACTTT.

CDR3 nucleotide sequence: TGTGCCAGCAGCTTATCGGCAGGGGGGAATCAGCCCCAGCATTTT. Protein sequence: CASSLSAGGNQPQHF. The chain is built from TRBV7-6 and TRBJ1-5; 7 nucleotides align to TRBD1. The V segment lost 2 bases and the J segment 4 bases; nucleotides outside the gene matches: 5. The CDR3 contains 15 residues. Per the germline V gene, CDR1 is SGHVS and CDR2 is FNYEAQ.

V gene TRBV4-1 combines with J gene TRBJ1-6, with TRBD1 matching 9 bases. V shed 5 bases, J shed 5 bases, and the junction held 7 bases outside the gene matches. The CDR3 has 16 residues. Germline CDR1 is MGHRA and CDR2 is YSYEKL. The CDR3 region is CASSFRDRADNSPLHF. The DNA of the CDR3 is TGCGCCAGCAGCTTTCGGGACAGGGCGGATAATTCACCCCTCCACTTT.

The chain is built from TRBV6-6 and TRBJ2-3; 7 bases are shared with TRBD1. Trimming cost V 4 bases and J 2 bases; bases outside gene matches: 3. Germline values: CDR1 MNHNY, CDR2 SVGAGI (reference sequence). The CDR3 length is 14 residues. CDR3 amino acids: CASSWGQFTDTQYF. The CDR3 nucleotides are TGTGCCAGCAGTTGGGGACAGTTCACAGATACGCAGTATTTT.

The chain combines TRBV19 with TRBJ2-2; TRBD2 is a possible D gene (6 bases). V was pared by 6 bases and J by 3 bases, with 17 bases between. The CDR3 sequence is 16 residues long. CDR1 and CDR2 (germline): LNHDA, SQIVND (reference sequence). The CDR3 reads CASSGLGGGYTGELFF. As DNA, the CDR3 is TGTGCCAGTAGCGGTTTGGGGGGAGGTTACACCGGGGAGCTGTTTTTT.

The chain combines TRBV21-1 with TRBJ2-4; TRBD2, as called in the table, went unchecked against the DNA. TRBV21-1 counts as a pseudogene. The CDR3 length is 16 residues. The CDR3 protein is CASTQKGGRPKNIQYF. The CDR3 region has the DNA TGTGCCAGCACCCAAAAGGGCGGGAGGCCCAAAAACATTCAGTACTTC.

This sequence joins TRBV6-5 and TRBJ2-2; D not resolved. CDR3 length: 10 residues. The V end was cut by 6 bases, the J end by 9 bases, with 5 bases between. CDR1 MNHEY and CDR2 SVGAGI come from the germline V gene. CDR3 in DNA: TGTGCCAGCAGGCGAAGGGAGCTGTTTTTT. This gives the protein CASRRRELFF.

This rearrangement joins TRBV6-6 to TRBJ2-7; 7 nucleotides line up with TRBD2. In germline, CDR1 is MNHNY, CDR2 SVGAGI (reference sequence). The CDR3 covers 14 residues. Unmatched junction bases numbered 5, after V lost 6 bases and J lost 0 bases. The CDR3, as DNA: TGTGCCAGCAGAAGTAGCGGGTCCTCCTACGAGCAGTACTTC. It specifies CASRSSGSSYEQYF.

The chain uses TRBV4-1 and TRBJ2-1; 10 positions agree with TRBD2. CDR1 and CDR2 (germline): MGHRA, YSYEKL. The CDR3 contains 17 residues. J lost 5 bases, V lost 1 base, and 8 bases had no gene match. This chain's CDR3 is CASSQGSGRALDNEQFF. In DNA form, the CDR3 reads TGCGCCAGCAGCCAAGGCAGCGGGAGGGCCCTCGACAATGAGCAGTTCTTC.

A word on this clone: This specimen includes other DNA sequences encoding the same CDR3. This chain connects TRBV5-1 to TRBJ1-2; TRBD1 matches 8 bases. J was trimmed by 2 bases and V by 1 base; bases with no gene match: 1. The germline CDR1 and CDR2 sequences are SGHRS and YFSETQ. The CDR3 is 14 amino acids. The CDR3 bases are TGCGCCAGCAGCTTGTCAGGGGGCAACTATGGCTACACCTTC. Its translation is CASSLSGGNYGYTF.

The J gene is TRBJ1-2, the V gene TRBV24-1; D may be TRBD1 (6 bases). Per the germline V gene, CDR1 is KGHDR and CDR2 is SFDVKD. Trimming pared 5 bases from V and 4 bases from J, leaving 13 bases between. This CDR3 is built from 14 residues. The DNA of the CDR3 is TGTGCCACCAGTGGCCCCCTGGACAGCTATGGCTACACCTTC. This encodes CATSGPLDSYGYTF.